The 16 T cell receptor beta chains presented below share a single source sample, sequenced in a study of shared clonotypes between healthy human individuals. Produced via immunoSEQ multiplex PCR; TCRdb's table is partial and in-frame only. The table lists around 530,000 clones, around 77% of them singletons. Sequenced sample: PBMCs. Source of these receptors: a woman aged 40-49 years in good health. Some clones in this sample may be carry-over from other donors' samples.

This clone was detected only a few times. V is TRBV27 and J is TRBJ1-1; possibly TRBD1 for D (5 bases). This CDR3 spans 15 amino acids. CDR1 and CDR2 from the germline V gene are MNHEY and SMNVEV (reference sequence). V was shortened by 2 bases and J by 5 bases, with 15 bases between the two germline ends. CDR3 nucleotide sequence: TGTGCCAGCAGTTTAGATGGGGCCGGGCGGACTGAAGCTTTCTTT. Translated: CASSLDGAGRTEAFF.

The V call is TRBV4-2, the J call TRBJ1-1, with 7 bases matching TRBD1. Germline CDR1 LGHNA, CDR2 YNFKEQ. The CDR3 runs to 14 residues. V lost 4 bases to trimming and J lost 7 bases; unmatched junction nucleotides: 9. The CDR3 sequence: CASSLRQGLGEAFF. The DNA for the CDR3 is TGTGCCAGCAGCCTAAGACAGGGTTTGGGTGAAGCTTTCTTT.

The V gene is TRBV27, the J gene TRBJ2-3, with 7 bases matching TRBD1. The V gene end was trimmed by 2 bases and the J gene end by 7 bases; junction bases not matched to a gene: 3. Germline-derived CDR1 and CDR2 are MNHEY and SMNVEV (reference sequence). The CDR3 loop spans 13 amino acids. The CDR3 loop is CASSLGTANTQYF. CDR3 sequence (DNA): TGTGCCAGCAGTTTAGGGACAGCGAATACGCAGTATTTT.

The gene calls are TRBV5-4 and TRBJ2-2, with 9 bases identical to TRBD2. CDR3 length equals 18 residues. In germline, CDR1 is SGHNT, CDR2 YYREEE (reference sequence). With V trimmed by 5 bases and J by 0 bases, 11 bases remained unmatched. This chain's CDR3 is CASSRGVAGGTNTGELFF. CDR3 coding DNA: TGTGCCAGCAGTCGCGGAGTTGCGGGAGGGACGAACACCGGGGAGCTGTTTTTT.

The V call is TRBV4-2, the J call TRBJ1-5, with 8 bases identical to TRBD1. Germline CDR1 is LGHNA and CDR2 is YNFKEQ. There are 17 residues in the CDR3. After removal of 3 bases from V and 6 bases from J, the junction contained 13 bases not matched to a gene. The CDR3 region is CASSHGIAGQEGQPQHF. The CDR3 DNA is TGTGCCAGCAGCCATGGTATTGCGGGACAGGAGGGTCAGCCCCAGCATTTT.

This clone was counted at least ten times. V usage is TRBV2 and J usage is TRBJ2-2; D might be TRBD2 (5 bases). V dropped 6 bases and J dropped 6 bases, with 14 bases sitting between them. The CDR3 covers 14 residues. The germline V gene has CDR1 SNHLY and CDR2 FYNNEI. CDR3 DNA sequence: TGTGCCAGCAGAAGCGGTGGGGTTTCCGGGGAGCTGTTTTTT. It translates to CASRSGGVSGELFF.

The rearrangement uses TRBV6-1 and TRBJ1-2; D is ambiguous. Germline V gene data show CDR1 as MNHNS and CDR2 as SASEGT. V lost 3 bases and J 8 bases, leaving 13 bases between the germline ends. This CDR3 spans 13 amino acids. CDR3 nucleotide sequence: TGTGCCAGCAGTGAGCTAGGGCGCAGGGGCTACACCTTC. This translates into CASSELGRRGYTF.

The rearrangement links TRBV5-1 to TRBJ1-1, with TRBD1 matching 8 bases. Looked up from germline, CDR1 is SGHRS and CDR2 is YFSETQ. V trimming: 4 bases; J trimming: 0 bases; junction bases outside the gene matches: 5. The CDR3 has 15 residues. CDR3 in amino acids: CASSTTGGMNTEAFF. In DNA, the CDR3 is TGCGCCAGCAGCACAACAGGGGGAATGAACACTGAAGCTTTCTTT.

The chain combines TRBV19 with TRBJ2-7; 12 bases agree with TRBD1. The germline V gene has CDR1 LNHDA and CDR2 SQIVND (reference sequence). J was trimmed by 6 bases and V by 2 bases; bases with no gene match: 8. This CDR3 spans 16 amino acids. CDR3 region: CASSIIAGQGAREQYF. As DNA, the CDR3 is TGTGCCAGTAGTATAATCGCGGGACAGGGGGCTCGCGAGCAGTACTTC.

The gene calls are TRBV7-3 and TRBJ2-1; 7 bases match TRBD2. This CDR3 region has 17 residues. The germline V gene has CDR1 SGHTA and CDR2 FQGTGA. The trim removed 5 bases at V and 9 bases at J, leaving 19 bases unmatched. The CDR3 region has the DNA TGTGCCAGCAGCCCTGGGGACCGCGGACTAGTCGGCGGTGAGCAGTTCTTC. Translation: CASSPGDRGLVGGEQFF.

In the case of this clone: Additional DNA sequences in this sample encode the identical CDR3. V usage is TRBV5-5 and J usage is TRBJ2-7; the D is unclear. The CDR3 has 12 amino acids. Germline loops: CDR1 SGHKS, CDR2 YYEKEE (reference sequence). V shed 0 bases and J shed 2 bases, with 3 bases lying between them. CDR3 residues: CASSLGAYEQYF. DNA of the CDR3: TGTGCCAGCAGCTTGGGTGCCTACGAGCAGTACTTC.

This clone was counted only a few times. This sample includes further DNA sequences coding for the same CDR3. The chain recombines TRBV30 with TRBJ1-1; D is unresolved. There are 12 residues in the CDR3. CDR1 is GTSNPN and CDR2 is SVGIG in the germline V gene (reference sequence). V was cut by 2 bases and J by 1 base, with 5 bases left in between. CDR3 loop: CAWSLGNTEAFF. In DNA, the CDR3 is TGTGCCTGGAGTCTGGGGAACACTGAAGCTTTCTTT.

The CDR3 protein is CASSQSRAIYEQYF. As DNA, the CDR3 is TGCGCCAGCAGTCAATCCAGGGCGATCTACGAGCAGTACTTC. The genes are TRBV23-1 and TRBJ2-7, with D tentatively TRBD1 (5 bases). TRBV23-1 is an ORF, with its function uncertain. This CDR3 has 14 amino acids. Trimming took 0 bases from V and 3 from J, leaving 9 bases between them.

The gene calls are TRBV5-4 and TRBJ2-7; 8 bases are a match to TRBD2. Germline V lookup: CDR1 SGHNT, CDR2 YYREEE (reference sequence). The ends lost 6 bases at V and 5 bases at J; junction bases unmatched: 10. The CDR3 totals 14 residues. DNA of the CDR3: TGTGCCAGCACCCCAAGGCAGCGGGAGAACGAGCAGTACTTC. This encodes CASTPRQRENEQYF.

This clone was detected a few times. V usage is TRBV6-1 and J usage is TRBJ2-3; 10 nucleotides align to TRBD2. This CDR3 is built from 15 residues. Germline V gives CDR1 MNHNS, CDR2 SASEGT. The trim removed 7 bases at V and 0 bases at J, leaving 4 bases unmatched. The CDR3 nucleotides read TGTGCCAGCAAACGACTAGCGGGCAGCACAGATACGCAGTATTTT. Residues: CASKRLAGSTDTQYF.

This clone was recorded only once. This chain joins TRBV28 and TRBJ2-5; D remains unclear. From germline, CDR1 is MDHEN and CDR2 SYDVKM. The CDR3 totals 11 residues. V was trimmed by 3 bases and J by 5 bases, leaving 4 bases between them. CDR3 residues: CASSFGETQYF. The DNA for the CDR3 is TGTGCCAGCAGTTTCGGGGAGACCCAGTACTTC.